These 3 T cell receptor beta chains were all obtained from the same sample, sequenced in a study of Graves' ophthalmopathy and Graves' hyperthyroidism. Amplified TCR beta CDR3 regions were obtained using RNA transcripts as template. First-round RT-PCR used HTBI primers; second-round multiplex PCR followed. In TCRdb, the multiplex PCR reads were re-called with MiXCR into one record per CDR3 protein. The sample consists of 600,000 to 650,000 distinct CDR3 sequences, 20% to 25% of them appearing once. The sequenced material came from peripheral blood. Every receptor here comes from a woman aged 18-30 years with stable Graves' hyperthyroidism. Some clones in this sample may be carry-over from other donors' samples.

Only a few counts were recorded for this clonotype. The chain combines TRBV28 with TRBJ1-5; no definite D call. Between the trimmed V and J ends, which lost 6 bases and 7 bases, there was a span of 19 bases. Germline V CDR1 and CDR2: MDHEN, SYDVKM. The CDR3 is 15 amino acids. CDR3 DNA sequence: TGTGCCAGCAGCCCCGGGCGTTCCCTATGGCAGCCCCAGCATTTT. It yields the protein CASSPGRSLWQPQHF.

In this sample, this clonotype turned up many times. This CDR3 is CASSFTGYAFGYTF. CDR3 in DNA: TGTGCCAGCAGCTTTACAGGTTATGCTTTTGGCTACACCTTC. V and J are TRBV7-3 and TRBJ1-2; D possibly corresponds to TRBD1 (5 bases). The length of the CDR3 is 14 residues. V was cut by 3 bases and J by 7 bases, with 15 bases left in between. The germline V gene encodes CDR1 SGHTA and CDR2 FQGTGA.

V gene TRBV7-9 combines with J gene TRBJ2-5; the D call may be TRBD1 or TRBD2 (6 bases each). Germline CDR1 SEHNR, CDR2 FQNEAQ (reference sequence). The V gene lost 6 bases and the J gene lost 3 bases, with 17 bases spanning the gap. The CDR3 covers 15 residues. CDR3 amino acids: CASRFLGGAEETQYF. As DNA, the CDR3 is TGTGCCAGCAGGTTTTTGGGGGGCGCGGAAGAGACCCAGTACTTC.